This T cell receptor (beta chain) stems from a study of cytomegalovirus exposure and HLA in healthy donors. Study-level findings and limits: Rare TCR sequences predominated, though certain public TCRs were found in many donors. The tendency of first-cohort TCR clusters to co-occur in the 90 to 150 validation repertoires emerged from a later analysis.

As regards this clone: The antigen is undetermined.

Trimming cost V 0 bases and J 7 bases; bases outside gene matches: 7. This CDR3 is built from 16 residues. Germline-derived CDR1 and CDR2 are MNHNS and SASEGT. TCRdb's copy holds only in-frame clones and misses some; the assay was immunoSEQ multiplex PCR. The profile shows approximately 300,000 clones, about nine tenths of them singletons. What was sequenced was PBMCs. This receptor was obtained from a woman under 40 in good health and CMV-seropositive. The chain uses TRBV6-1 and TRBJ2-1; 9 bases match TRBD1. The CDR3 reads CASSEAPGQGWNEQFF. For the CDR3, the DNA is TGTGCCAGCAGTGAAGCGCCCGGACAGGGGTGGAATGAGCAGTTCTTC.